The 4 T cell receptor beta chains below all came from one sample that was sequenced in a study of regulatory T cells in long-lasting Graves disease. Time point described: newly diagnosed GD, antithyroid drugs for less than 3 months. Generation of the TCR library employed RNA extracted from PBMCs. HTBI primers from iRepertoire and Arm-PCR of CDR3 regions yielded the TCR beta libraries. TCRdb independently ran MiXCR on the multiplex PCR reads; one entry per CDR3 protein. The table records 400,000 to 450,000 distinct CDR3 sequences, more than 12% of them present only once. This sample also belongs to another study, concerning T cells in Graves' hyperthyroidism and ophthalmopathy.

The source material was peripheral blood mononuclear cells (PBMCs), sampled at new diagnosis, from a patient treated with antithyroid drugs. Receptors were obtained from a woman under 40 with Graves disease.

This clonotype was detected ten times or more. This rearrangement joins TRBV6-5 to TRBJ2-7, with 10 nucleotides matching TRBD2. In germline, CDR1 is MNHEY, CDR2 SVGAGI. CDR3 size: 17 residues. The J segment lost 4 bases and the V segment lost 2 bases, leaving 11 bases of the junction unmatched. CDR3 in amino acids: CASSYRASGRGWYEQYF. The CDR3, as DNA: TGTGCCAGCAGTTACCGGGCTAGCGGGAGAGGATGGTACGAGCAGTACTTC.

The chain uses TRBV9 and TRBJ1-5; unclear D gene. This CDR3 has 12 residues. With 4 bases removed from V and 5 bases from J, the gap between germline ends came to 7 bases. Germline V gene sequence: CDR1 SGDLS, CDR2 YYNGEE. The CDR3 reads CASSPDDQPQHF. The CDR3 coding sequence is TGTGCCAGCAGCCCGGATGATCAGCCCCAGCATTTT.

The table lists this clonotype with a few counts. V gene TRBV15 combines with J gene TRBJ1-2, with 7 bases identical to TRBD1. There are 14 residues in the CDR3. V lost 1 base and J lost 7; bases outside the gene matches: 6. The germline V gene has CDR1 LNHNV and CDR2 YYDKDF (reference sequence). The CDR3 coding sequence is TGTGCCACCAGCAGAGCGGCGGCAGGGGGTGGCTACACCTTC. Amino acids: CATSRAAAGGGYTF.

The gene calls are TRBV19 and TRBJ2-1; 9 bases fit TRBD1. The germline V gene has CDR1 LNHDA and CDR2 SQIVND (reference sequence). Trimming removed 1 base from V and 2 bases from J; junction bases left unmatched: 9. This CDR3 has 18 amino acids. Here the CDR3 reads CASSIVRPGTGTYNEQFF. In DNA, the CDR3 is TGTGCCAGTAGTATAGTGCGTCCCGGGACAGGGACCTACAATGAGCAGTTCTTC.